The next 8 T cell receptor beta chains were all read from a single sample in a study of blood T cell repertoires in COVID-19. This table comes from immunoSEQ multiplex PCR, and its TCRdb copy is limited to in-frame clones, with some not included. Of some 90,000 clones listed, approximately 86% are singletons. Sequenced material: peripheral blood. All receptors derive from a woman at least 80 years old with acute or convalescent COVID-19.

This clone was recorded a few times. This rearrangement joins TRBV11-2 to TRBJ1-3; D is ambiguous. CDR1 and CDR2 (germline): SGHAT, FQNNGV. The V end was cut by 1 base, the J end by 0 bases, with 10 bases between. CDR3 length equals 16 residues. CDR3 loop: CASSLGALHSGNTIYF. The CDR3 nucleotides are TGTGCCAGCAGCTTAGGGGCCCTTCACTCTGGAAACACCATATATTTT.

This clone was seen a handful of times. The chain is built from TRBV5-1 and TRBJ1-1, with TRBD1 matching over 10 bases. The V gene end was trimmed by 0 bases and the J gene end by 4 bases; junction bases not matched to a gene: 3. CDR1 and CDR2 from the germline V gene are SGHRS and YFSETQ. CDR3 size: 15 residues. The CDR3 DNA reads as TGCGCCAGCAGCTTGGATGGGACAGGGGTCACTGAAGCTTTCTTT. Its translation is CASSLDGTGVTEAFF.

The chain joins TRBV15 to TRBJ2-2, with D perhaps matching TRBD1 (6 bases). Trimming removed 4 bases from V and 6 bases from J, with 12 bases in between. CDR1 and CDR2 (germline): LNHNV, YYDKDF (reference sequence). CDR3 length equals 14 residues. The CDR3 region is CATSTYKGAGELFF. The CDR3 nucleotides read TGTGCCACCAGCACCTATAAGGGGGCCGGGGAGCTGTTTTTT.

This clone was detected once. The chain uses TRBV5-4 and TRBJ1-5, with 7 bases fitting TRBD1. The germline V gene encodes CDR1 SGHNT and CDR2 YYREEE (reference sequence). The trim removed 3 bases at V and 4 bases at J, leaving 7 bases unmatched. This CDR3 has 15 residues. CDR3 bases: TGTGCCAGCAGCTCCGGGACAGAAATTAATCAGCCCCAGCATTTT. Translation: CASSSGTEINQPQHF.

This clone is a singleton in its sample. The genes are TRBV9 and TRBJ1-3; no clear D. The CDR3 is 15 amino acids. Trimming stripped 0 bases from V and 0 bases from J, with 7 bases between. Germline-derived CDR1 and CDR2 are SGDLS and YYNGEE. CDR3 amino acids: CASSVGGNSGNTIYF. The DNA of the CDR3 is TGTGCCAGCAGCGTAGGCGGGAACTCTGGAAACACCATATATTTT.

The V and J genes are TRBV5-5 and TRBJ2-3; 8 bases are shared with TRBD2. Germline CDR1 SGHKS, CDR2 YYEKEE (reference sequence). The trim removed 0 bases at V and 1 base at J, leaving 10 bases unmatched. This CDR3 is built from 18 residues. DNA for the CDR3: TGTGCCAGCAGCTTGGTCCTACTTGCGCGGGGGGGCACAGATACGCAGTATTTT. This codes for CASSLVLLARGGTDTQYF.

The chain uses TRBV15 and TRBJ2-1; the D gene is possibly TRBD2 (5 bases). V was trimmed by 0 bases and J by 9 bases, leaving 12 bases between them. CDR3 length equals 14 residues. In germline, CDR1 is LNHNV, CDR2 YYDKDF (reference sequence). This CDR3 reads CATSRDSGFGEQFF. CDR3 in DNA: TGTGCCACCAGCAGAGATTCGGGATTCGGTGAGCAGTTCTTC.

J is TRBJ2-1 and V is TRBV28; 7 positions agree with TRBD2. The CDR3 has 14 residues. V gave up 3 bases and J gave up 8 bases; unmatched junction bases: 7. Germline CDR1 reads MDHEN; CDR2 reads SYDVKM. CDR3 sequence reads: CASSFGRGRYEQFF. In DNA, the CDR3 is TGTGCCAGCAGTTTCGGGCGGGGGAGGTATGAGCAGTTCTTC.